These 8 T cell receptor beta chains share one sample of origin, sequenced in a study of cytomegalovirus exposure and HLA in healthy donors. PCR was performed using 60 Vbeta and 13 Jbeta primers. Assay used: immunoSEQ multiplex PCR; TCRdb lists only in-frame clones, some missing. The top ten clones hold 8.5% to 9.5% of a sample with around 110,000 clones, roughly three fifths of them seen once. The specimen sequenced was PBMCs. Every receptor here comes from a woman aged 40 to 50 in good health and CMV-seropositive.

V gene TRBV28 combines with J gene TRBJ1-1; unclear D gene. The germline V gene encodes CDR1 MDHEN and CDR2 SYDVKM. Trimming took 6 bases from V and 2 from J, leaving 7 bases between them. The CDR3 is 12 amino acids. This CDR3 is CASSGSNTEAFF. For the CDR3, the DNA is TGTGCCAGCAGCGGGTCAAACACTGAAGCTTTCTTT.

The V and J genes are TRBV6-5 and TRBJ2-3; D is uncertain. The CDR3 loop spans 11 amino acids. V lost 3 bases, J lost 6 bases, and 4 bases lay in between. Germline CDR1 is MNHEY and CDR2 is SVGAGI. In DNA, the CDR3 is TGTGCCAGCAGTTATTCGGATACGCAGTATTTT. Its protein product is CASSYSDTQYF.

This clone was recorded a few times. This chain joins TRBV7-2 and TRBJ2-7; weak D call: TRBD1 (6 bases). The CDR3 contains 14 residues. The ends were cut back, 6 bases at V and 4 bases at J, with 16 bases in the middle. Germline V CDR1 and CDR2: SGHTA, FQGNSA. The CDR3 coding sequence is TGTGCCAGCAGGGGGACACCCTCATTGTACGAGCAGTACTTC. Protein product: CASRGTPSLYEQYF. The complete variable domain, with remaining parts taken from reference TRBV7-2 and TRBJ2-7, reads GAGVSQSPSNKVTEKGKDVELRCDPISGHTALYWYRQSLGQGLEFLIYFQGNSAPDKSGLPSDRFSAERTGGSVSTLTIQRTQQEDSAVYLCASRGTPSLYEQYFGPGTRLTVT.

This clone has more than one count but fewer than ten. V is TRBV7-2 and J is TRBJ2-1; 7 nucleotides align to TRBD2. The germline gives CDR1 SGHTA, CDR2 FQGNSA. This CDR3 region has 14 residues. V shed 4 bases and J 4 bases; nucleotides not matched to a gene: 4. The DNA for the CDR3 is TGTGCCAGCAGCTCTCTCGGGGGGTACAATGAGCAGTTCTTC. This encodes CASSSLGGYNEQFF.

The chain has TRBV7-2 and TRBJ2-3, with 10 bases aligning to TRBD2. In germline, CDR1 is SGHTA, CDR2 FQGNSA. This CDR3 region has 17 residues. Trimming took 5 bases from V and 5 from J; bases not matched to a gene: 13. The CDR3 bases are TGTGCCAGCAGCCTCTCTAGCGGGAGCTTCGGGGGAGATACGCAGTATTTT. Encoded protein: CASSLSSGSFGGDTQYF. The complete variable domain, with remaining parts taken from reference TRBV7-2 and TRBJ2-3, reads GAGVSQSPSNKVTEKGKDVELRCDPISGHTALYWYRQSLGQGLEFLIYFQGNSAPDKSGLPSDRFSAERTGGSVSTLTIQRTQQEDSAVYLCASSLSSGSFGGDTQYFGPGTRLTVL.

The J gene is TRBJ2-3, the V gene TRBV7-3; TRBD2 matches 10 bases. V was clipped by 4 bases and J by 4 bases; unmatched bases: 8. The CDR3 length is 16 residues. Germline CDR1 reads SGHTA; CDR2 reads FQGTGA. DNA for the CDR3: TGTGCCAGCAGCTCCTCAGCGGGAGGGATAGCAGATACGCAGTATTTT. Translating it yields CASSSSAGGIADTQYF.

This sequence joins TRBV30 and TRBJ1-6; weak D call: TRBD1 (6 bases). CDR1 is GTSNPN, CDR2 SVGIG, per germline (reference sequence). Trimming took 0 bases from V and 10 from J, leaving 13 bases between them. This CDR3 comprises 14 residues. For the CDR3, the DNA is TGTGCCTGGAGTGTGACGGGGGGGCAGTCACCCCTCCACTTT. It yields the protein CAWSVTGGQSPLHF.

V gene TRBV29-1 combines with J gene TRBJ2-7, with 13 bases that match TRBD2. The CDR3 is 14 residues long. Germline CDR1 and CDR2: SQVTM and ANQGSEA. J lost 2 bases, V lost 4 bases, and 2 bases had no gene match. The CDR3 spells CSVVLAGGPYEQYF. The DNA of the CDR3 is TGCAGCGTTGTACTAGCGGGAGGGCCCTACGAGCAGTACTTC.